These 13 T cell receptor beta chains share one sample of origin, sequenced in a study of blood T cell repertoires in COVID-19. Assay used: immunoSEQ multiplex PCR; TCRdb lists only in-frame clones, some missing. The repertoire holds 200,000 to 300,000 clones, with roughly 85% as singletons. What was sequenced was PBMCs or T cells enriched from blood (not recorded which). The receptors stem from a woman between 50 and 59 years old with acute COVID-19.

CDR3 sequence (DNA): TGCGCCAGCAGCTCGGGACTGGGGGGCAATCAGCCCCAGCATTTT. This sequence encodes CASSSGLGGNQPQHF. This chain uses TRBV5-1 with TRBJ1-5; perhaps TRBD1 as D (5 bases). This CDR3 spans 15 amino acids. V was trimmed by 3 bases and J by 2 bases, leaving 12 bases between them. From germline, CDR1 is SGHRS and CDR2 YFSETQ.

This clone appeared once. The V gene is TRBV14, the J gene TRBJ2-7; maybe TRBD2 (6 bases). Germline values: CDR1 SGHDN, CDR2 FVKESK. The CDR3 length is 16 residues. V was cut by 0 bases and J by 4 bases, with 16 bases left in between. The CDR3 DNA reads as TGTGCCAGCAGCCAAGATCGATCGGGACTTTTATACGAGCAGTACTTC. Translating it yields CASSQDRSGLLYEQYF.

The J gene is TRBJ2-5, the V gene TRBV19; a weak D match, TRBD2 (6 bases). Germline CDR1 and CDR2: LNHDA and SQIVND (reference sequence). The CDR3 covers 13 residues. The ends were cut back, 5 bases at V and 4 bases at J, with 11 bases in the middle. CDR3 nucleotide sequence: TGTGCCAGTAGTCCCGGGACTCCAGAGACCCAGTACTTC. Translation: CASSPGTPETQYF.

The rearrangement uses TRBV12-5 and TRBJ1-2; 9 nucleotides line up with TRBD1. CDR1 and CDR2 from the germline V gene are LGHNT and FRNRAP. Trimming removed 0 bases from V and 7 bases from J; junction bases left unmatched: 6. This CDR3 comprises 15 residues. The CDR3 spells CASGLVTRGQGGYTF. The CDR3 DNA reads TGTGCTAGTGGTTTGGTAACCAGGGGACAGGGTGGCTACACCTTC.

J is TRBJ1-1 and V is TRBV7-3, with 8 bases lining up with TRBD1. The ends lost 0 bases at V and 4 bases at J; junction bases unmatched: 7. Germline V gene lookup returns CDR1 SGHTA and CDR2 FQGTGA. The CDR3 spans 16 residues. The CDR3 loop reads CASSLTAGGDFTEAFF. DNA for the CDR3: TGTGCCAGCAGCTTAACGGCAGGGGGCGACTTCACTGAAGCTTTCTTT.

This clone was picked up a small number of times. The DNA for the CDR3 is TGTGCCAGCAGCTTATTCGGCCAGGGCGTAAACACTGAAGCTTTCTTT. Translation: CASSLFGQGVNTEAFF. The chain links TRBV7-8 to TRBJ1-1, with TRBD1 as a possible D gene (5 bases). CDR1 is SGHVS and CDR2 is FQNEAQ in the germline V gene. This CDR3 comprises 16 residues. The ends were cut back, 2 bases at V and 2 bases at J, with 15 bases in the middle.

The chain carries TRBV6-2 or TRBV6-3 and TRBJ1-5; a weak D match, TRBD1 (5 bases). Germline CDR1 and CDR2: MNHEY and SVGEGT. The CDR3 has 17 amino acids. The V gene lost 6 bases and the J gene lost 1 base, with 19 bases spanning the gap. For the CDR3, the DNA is TGTGCCAGCAGCCCCTGGACCGGGGGGGGAAGCAATCAGCCCCAGCATTTT. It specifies CASSPWTGGGSNQPQHF.

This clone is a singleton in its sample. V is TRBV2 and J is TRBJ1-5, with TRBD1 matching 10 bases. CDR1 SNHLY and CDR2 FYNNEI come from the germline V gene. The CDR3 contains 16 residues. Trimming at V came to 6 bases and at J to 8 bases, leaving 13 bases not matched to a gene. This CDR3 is CASSRWTGGEIKPQHF. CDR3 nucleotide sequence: TGTGCCAGCAGCCGATGGACAGGGGGGGAAATCAAGCCCCAGCATTTT.

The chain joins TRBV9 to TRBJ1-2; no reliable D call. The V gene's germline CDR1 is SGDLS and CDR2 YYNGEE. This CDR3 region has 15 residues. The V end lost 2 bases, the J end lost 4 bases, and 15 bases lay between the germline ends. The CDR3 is CASSVGGGPRYGYTF. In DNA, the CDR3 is TGTGCCAGCAGCGTCGGAGGAGGGCCGCGCTATGGCTACACCTTC.

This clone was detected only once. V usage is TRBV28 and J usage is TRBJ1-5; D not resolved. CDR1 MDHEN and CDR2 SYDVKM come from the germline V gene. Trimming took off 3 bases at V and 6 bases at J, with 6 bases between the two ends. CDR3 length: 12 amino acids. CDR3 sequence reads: CASSLTSQPQHF. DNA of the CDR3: TGTGCCAGCAGTTTGACAAGTCAGCCCCAGCATTTT. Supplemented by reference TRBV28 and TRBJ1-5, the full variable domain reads DVKVTQSSRYLVKRTGEKVFLECVQDMDHENMFWYRQDPGLGLRLIYFSYDVKMKEKGDIPEGYSVSREKKERFSLILESASTNQTSMYLCASSLTSQPQHFGDGTRLSIL.

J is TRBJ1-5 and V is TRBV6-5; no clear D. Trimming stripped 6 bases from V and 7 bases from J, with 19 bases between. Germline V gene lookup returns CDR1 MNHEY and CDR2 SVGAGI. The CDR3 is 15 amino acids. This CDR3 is CASSTLGGRDQPQHF. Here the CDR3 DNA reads TGTGCCAGCAGCACCCTTGGAGGTCGCGACCAGCCCCAGCATTTT.

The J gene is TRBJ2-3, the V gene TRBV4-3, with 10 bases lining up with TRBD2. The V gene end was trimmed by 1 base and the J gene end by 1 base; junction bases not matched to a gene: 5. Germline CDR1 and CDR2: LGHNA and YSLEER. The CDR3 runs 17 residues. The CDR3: CASSQVWLAGGTDTQYF. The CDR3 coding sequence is TGCGCCAGCAGCCAAGTATGGCTAGCGGGAGGCACAGATACGCAGTATTTT.

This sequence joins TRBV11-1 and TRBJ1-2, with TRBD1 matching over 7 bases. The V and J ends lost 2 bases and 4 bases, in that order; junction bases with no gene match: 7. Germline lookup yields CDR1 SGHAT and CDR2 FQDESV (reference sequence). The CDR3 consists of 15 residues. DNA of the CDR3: TGTGCCAGCAGCTTAACCCAGACAGGGAGCTATGGCTACACCTTC. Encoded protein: CASSLTQTGSYGYTF.